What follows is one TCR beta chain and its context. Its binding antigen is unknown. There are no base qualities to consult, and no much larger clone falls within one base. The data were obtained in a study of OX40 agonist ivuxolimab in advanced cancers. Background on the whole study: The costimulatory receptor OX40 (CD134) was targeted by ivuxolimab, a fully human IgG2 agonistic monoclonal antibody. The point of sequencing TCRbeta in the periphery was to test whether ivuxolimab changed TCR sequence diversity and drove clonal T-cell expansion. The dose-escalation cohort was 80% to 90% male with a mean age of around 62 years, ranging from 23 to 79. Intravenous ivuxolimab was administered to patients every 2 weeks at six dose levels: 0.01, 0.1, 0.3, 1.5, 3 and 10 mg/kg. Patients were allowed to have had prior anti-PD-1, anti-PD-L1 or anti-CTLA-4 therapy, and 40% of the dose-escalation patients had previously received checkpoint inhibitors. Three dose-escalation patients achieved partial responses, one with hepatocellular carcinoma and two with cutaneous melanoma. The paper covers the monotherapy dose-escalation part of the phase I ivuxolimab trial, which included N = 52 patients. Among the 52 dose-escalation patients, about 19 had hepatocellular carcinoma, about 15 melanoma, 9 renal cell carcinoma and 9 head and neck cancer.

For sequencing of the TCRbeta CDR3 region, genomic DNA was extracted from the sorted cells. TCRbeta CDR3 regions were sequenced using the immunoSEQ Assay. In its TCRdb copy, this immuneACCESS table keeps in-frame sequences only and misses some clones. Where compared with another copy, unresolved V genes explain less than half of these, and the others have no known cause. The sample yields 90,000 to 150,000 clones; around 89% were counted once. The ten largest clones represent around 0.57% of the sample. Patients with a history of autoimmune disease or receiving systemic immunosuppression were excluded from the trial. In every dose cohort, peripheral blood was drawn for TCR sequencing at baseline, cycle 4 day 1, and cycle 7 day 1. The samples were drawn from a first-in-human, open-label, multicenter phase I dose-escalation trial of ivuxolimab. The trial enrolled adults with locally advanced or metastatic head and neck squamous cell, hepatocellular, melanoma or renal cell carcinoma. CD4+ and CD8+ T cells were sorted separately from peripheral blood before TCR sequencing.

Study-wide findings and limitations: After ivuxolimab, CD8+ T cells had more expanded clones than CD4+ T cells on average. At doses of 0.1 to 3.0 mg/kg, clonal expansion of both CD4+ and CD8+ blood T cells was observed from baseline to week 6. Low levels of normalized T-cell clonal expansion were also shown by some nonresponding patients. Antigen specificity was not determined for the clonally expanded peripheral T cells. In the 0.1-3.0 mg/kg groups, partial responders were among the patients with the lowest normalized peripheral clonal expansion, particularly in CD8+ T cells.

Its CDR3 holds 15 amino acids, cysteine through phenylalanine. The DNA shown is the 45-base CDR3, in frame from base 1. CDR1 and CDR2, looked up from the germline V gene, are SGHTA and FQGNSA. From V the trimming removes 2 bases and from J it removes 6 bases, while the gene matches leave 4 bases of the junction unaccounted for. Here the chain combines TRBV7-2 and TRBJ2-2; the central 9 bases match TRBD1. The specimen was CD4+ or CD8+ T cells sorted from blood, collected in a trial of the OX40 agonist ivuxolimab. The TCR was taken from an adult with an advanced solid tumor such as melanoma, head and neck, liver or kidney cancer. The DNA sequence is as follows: TGTGCCAGCAGCTTAAGACAGGGGGGTCCCGGGGAGCTGTTTTTT. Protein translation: CASSLRQGGPGELFF.